This paragraph reports one T cell receptor beta chain. The antigen remains undetermined. The sample belongs to a study of graft-versus-host responses after intestinal transplantation. In the study overall: All recipients got anti-thymocyte globulin induction, then tacrolimus and steroids for approximately three years.

Sequencing was performed with immunoSEQ multiplex PCR; in TCRdb, only in-frame clones are kept and a portion is missing. The sample consists of 9,600 or so clones, 90% to 95% of them appearing once. Points from the study as a whole: Some GvH clones appeared in ileal mucosa or blood before recipient bone marrow. Early HvG declines after transplant were associated with peak circulating GvH clone levels.

CDR3 length: 14 residues. The germline V gene encodes CDR1 MNHEY and CDR2 SMNVEV (reference sequence). V lost 1 base and J 6 bases, leaving 9 bases between the germline ends. The receptor's source is a human patient who received an intestinal transplant, so some T cells may come from the graft donor. This material consisted of bone marrow, taken approximately 1.5 years after intestinal transplantation. This chain uses TRBV27 with TRBJ1-4; the D is unclear. The CDR3 sequence is CASSLWGGDEKLFF. The DNA for the CDR3 is TGTGCCAGCAGTTTATGGGGAGGAGATGAAAAACTGTTTTTT.